This T cell receptor (beta chain) was sequenced during a study of blood T cell repertoires in COVID-19. At the level of the study: Material from acute and convalescent COVID-19 was sourced from the United States, Italy and Spain. T cells, B-cell-depleted T cells, or PBMCs supplied cDNA or gDNA.

Germline lookup yields CDR1 SGHVS and CDR2 FQNEAQ. This CDR3 region has 13 residues. V lost 1 base, J lost 6 bases, and 10 bases lay in between. Source study methods: It was from reference gene primer amplification that nucleated cell counts were estimated. Libraries were prepared by immunoSEQ multiplex PCR; TCRdb keeps only in-frame clonotypes and omits some of them. V, J and clone size were drawn from that table, and D and trimming were deduced from the DNA. The sample carries about 270,000 clones, more than 70% recorded once. This receptor was obtained from a woman aged 45 to 65 with acute or convalescent COVID-19. The chain links TRBV7-8 to TRBJ2-7, with D possibly TRBD1 on 5 matching bases. The sequenced material came from peripheral blood. DNA of the CDR3: TGTGCCAGCAGCTTAGGGGGCCTCCTCGAGCAGTACTTC. It is translated as CASSLGGLLEQYF.